This T cell receptor beta chain originates from a study of regulatory T cells in long-lasting Graves disease. Study-level information: Less than 3 months of antithyroid drugs had been taken by newly diagnosed Graves' patients.

Study-wide points: Fewer public clonotypes were shared by new patients (around 990) than by persistent patients (around 2,900). Sample size was small, which may have lowered accuracy.

V gave up 6 bases and J gave up 0 bases; unmatched junction bases: 11. CDR3 size: 17 residues. Germline V gene sequence: CDR1 DFQATT, CDR2 SNEGSKA (reference sequence). This clonotype was found many times. Its antigen is still unknown. Time point denoted: newly diagnosed GD, antithyroid drugs for less than 3 months. With RNA extracted from PBMCs as input, the TCR library was made. Arm-PCR of CDR3 regions with iRepertoire HTBI primers generated TCR beta libraries. TCRdb fed the multiplex PCR reads into MiXCR, producing one record per CDR3 protein. The sample has under 300,000 distinct CDR3 sequences, 20% to 25% seen once.

The chain combines TRBV20-1 with TRBJ2-7; 13 nucleotides align to TRBD2. The TCR sequence derives from a female donor with Graves disease. The source material was peripheral blood mononuclear cells (PBMCs), sampled at new diagnosis, from a patient treated with antithyroid drugs. The CDR3 sequence: CSAGLAGVLSGSYEQYF. CDR3 nucleotides: TGCAGTGCCGGACTAGCGGGAGTACTTTCTGGCTCCTACGAGCAGTACTTC.